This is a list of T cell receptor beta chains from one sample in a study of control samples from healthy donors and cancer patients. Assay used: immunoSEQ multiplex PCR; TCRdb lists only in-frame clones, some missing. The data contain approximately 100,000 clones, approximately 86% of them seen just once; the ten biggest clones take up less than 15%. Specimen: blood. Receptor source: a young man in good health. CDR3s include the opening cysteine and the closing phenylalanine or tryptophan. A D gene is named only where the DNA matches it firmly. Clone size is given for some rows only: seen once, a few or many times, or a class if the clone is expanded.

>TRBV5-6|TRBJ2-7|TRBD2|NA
TGTGCCAGCAGCCTCTATAGGACTAGCGGGACCTATACCTACGAGCAGTACTTC
CASSLYRTSGTYTYEQYF
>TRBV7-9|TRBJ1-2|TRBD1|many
TGTGCCAGCAGCCTCGGACAGGCTAACTATGGCTACACCTTC
CASSLGQANYGYTF
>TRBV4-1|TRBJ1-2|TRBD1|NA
TGCGCCAGCAGCCAAGGACAGGGGATGGTGGATGGCTACACCTTC
CASSQGQGMVDGYTF
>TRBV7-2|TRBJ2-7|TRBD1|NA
TGTGCCAGCAGCTCCGGACAGGGGGGAACCTACGAGCAGTACTTC
CASSSGQGGTYEQYF
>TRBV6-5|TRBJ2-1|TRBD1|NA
TGTGCCAGCAGTAAGCTCACGGGACAGAACAATGAGCAGTTCTTC
CASSKLTGQNNEQFF
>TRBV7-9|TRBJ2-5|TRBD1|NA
TGTGCCAGCAGCCAGGGACAGGGGGCTCTTGAGACCCAGTACTTC
CASSQGQGALETQYF
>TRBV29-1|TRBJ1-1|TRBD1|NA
TGCAGCGTTGAGGCAGGGGGGAAGACTGAAGCTTTCTTT
CSVEAGGKTEAFF
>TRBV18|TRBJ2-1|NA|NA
TGTGCCAGCTCACCACTGGGGGCGGGCTACAATGAGCAGTTCTTC
CASSPLGAGYNEQFF
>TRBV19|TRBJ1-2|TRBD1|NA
TGTGCCAGCAAAACAGGGGGCGGCGATGGCTACACCTTC
CASKTGGGDGYTF
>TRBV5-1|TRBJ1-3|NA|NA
TGCGCCAGCAGCTTGGGGGTAGCCTCTGGAAACACCATATATTTT
CASSLGVASGNTIYF
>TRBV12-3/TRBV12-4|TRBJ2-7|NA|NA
TGTGCCAGCAGTTTACTAGCCCCCAGAGTGCAGTACTTC
CASSLLAPRVQYF
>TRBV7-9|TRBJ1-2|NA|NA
TGTGCCAGCAGCCTTGGGCCCCGGCGGGAGGGCTACACCTTC
CASSLGPRREGYTF
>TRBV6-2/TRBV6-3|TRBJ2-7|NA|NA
TGTGCCAGCAGTCAGGGACCGGAGCAGTACTTC
CASSQGPEQYF
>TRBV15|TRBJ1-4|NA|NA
TGTGCCACCAGCAGCCCTCGGACAAGAAATGAAAAACTGTTTTTT
CATSSPRTRNEKLFF
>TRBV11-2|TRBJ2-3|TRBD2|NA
TGTGCCAGCAGCTTAGAACTAGCGGGAGGACCCTGGACAGATACGCAGTATTTT
CASSLELAGGPWTDTQYF
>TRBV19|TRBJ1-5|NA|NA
TGTGCCAGTAGCTCGGTCAGTGGGGCCTACAATCAGCCCCAGCATTTT
CASSSVSGAYNQPQHF
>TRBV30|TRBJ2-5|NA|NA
TGTGCCTGGAGTGCCGGGACTTGGCAAGAGACCCAGTACTTC
CAWSAGTWQETQYF
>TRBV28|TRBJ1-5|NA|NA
TGTGCCAGCAGGACAGAATATAGCAATCAGCCCCAGCATTTT
CASRTEYSNQPQHF
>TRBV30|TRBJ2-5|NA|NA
TGTGCCTGGACTCCAGACTCATACCAAGAGACCCAGTACTTC
CAWTPDSYQETQYF
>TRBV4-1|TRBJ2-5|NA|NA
TGCGCCAGCAGCCAAGTGGGATTACAGGGTTTTGTAGAGACCCAGTACTTC
CASSQVGLQGFVETQYF
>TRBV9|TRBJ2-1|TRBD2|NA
TGTGCCAGCAGCGTACTTGGGGCTAGCGGTTCTGGTGAGCAGTTCTTC
CASSVLGASGSGEQFF
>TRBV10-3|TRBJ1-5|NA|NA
TGTGCCATCAGTGAGACCGGGAACCAACGGGGGGCCCAGCATTTT
CAISETGNQRGAQHF
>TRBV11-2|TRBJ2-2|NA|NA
TGTGCCAGCAGCCCATGGACCGGGGAGCTGTTTTTT
CASSPWTGELFF
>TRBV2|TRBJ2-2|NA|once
TGTGCCAGCAGTGAGACCTACACCGGGGAGCTGTTTTTT
CASSETYTGELFF
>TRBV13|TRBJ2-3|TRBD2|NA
TGTGCCAGCTACCCTTATAGCGGGAGGTTGGCAGATACGCAGTATTTT
CASYPYSGRLADTQYF
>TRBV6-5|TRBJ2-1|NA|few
TGTGCCAGCAGCCGGGACGGGGGAAGGGGCGATGAGCAGTTCTTC
CASSRDGGRGDEQFF
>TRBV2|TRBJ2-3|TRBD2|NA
TGTGCCAGCAGTTTGAGGACTAGCCGGGCAGATACGCAGTATTTT
CASSLRTSRADTQYF
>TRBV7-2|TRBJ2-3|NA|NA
TGTGCCAGCAGTCTGTTCGATACGCAGTATTTT
CASSLFDTQYF
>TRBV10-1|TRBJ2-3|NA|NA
TGCGCCAGCAGTGAGGGCTTGCCAGGCACAGATACGCAGTATTTT
CASSEGLPGTDTQYF
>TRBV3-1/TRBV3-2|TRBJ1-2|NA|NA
TGTGCCAGCAGCCAATCCCTGTCTGGTGGCTACACCTTC
CASSQSLSGGYTF
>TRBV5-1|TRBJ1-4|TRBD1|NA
TGCGCCAGCAGCTCCCGGGACAGTGAAAAACTGTTTTTT
CASSSRDSEKLFF
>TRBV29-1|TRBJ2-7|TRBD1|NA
TGCAGCGTTGCAGGGGGCGCTGGGGCCGAGCAGTACTTC
CSVAGGAGAEQYF
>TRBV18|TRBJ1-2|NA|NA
TGTGCCAGCTCACCCGTGAAGGGCCTTAACTATGGCTACACCTTC
CASSPVKGLNYGYTF
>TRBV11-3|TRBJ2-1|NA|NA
TGTGCCAGCAGCTTAGATCTCGGATACCCTCAGGAGAGGGGGAATGAGCAGTTCTTC
CASSLDLGYPQERGNEQFF
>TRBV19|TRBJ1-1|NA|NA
TGTGCCAGTAGTCCCGGGCCCATGAACACTGAAGCTTTCTTT
CASSPGPMNTEAFF
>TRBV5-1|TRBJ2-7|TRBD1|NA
TGCGCCAGCAGCCAAAGGACAGGGGGCAACGGCGAGCAGTACTTC
CASSQRTGGNGEQYF
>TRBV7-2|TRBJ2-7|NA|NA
TGTGCCAGCAGCTTAGTAGGCAGGGGAAGGGGCACCTACGAGCAGTACTTC
CASSLVGRGRGTYEQYF
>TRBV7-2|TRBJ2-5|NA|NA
TGTGCCAGCAGCCCTGGACTAAGAGAAGAGACCCAGTACTTC
CASSPGLREETQYF
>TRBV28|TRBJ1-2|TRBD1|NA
TGTGCCAGCAGTCCCCAGGGGACAGGTCGTGGCTACACCTTC
CASSPQGTGRGYTF
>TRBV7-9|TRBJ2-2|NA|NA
TGTGCCAGCAGCTTATGGCCCCCACGTCTGAGTAACACCGGGGAGCTGTTTTTT
CASSLWPPRLSNTGELFF
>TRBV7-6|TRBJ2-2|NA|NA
TGTGCCAGCAGCACTCGGACGGGCGTGGGTGTTTCCGGGGAGCTGTTTTTT
CASSTRTGVGVSGELFF
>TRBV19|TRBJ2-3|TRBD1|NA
TGTGCCAGTAGTCCACAGGGGGGAGGCACAGATACGCAGTATTTT
CASSPQGGGTDTQYF
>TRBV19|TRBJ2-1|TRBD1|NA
TGTGCCAGTACCCCGATGACAGGGGTCTCCTACAATGAGCAGTTCTTC
CASTPMTGVSYNEQFF
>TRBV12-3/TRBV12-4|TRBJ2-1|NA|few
TGTGCCAGCCGGGGGCGGCATGAGCAGTTCTTC
CASRGRHEQFF
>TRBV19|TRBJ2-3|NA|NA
TGTGCCAGTAGTATGACTAGCACAGATACGCAGTATTTT
CASSMTSTDTQYF
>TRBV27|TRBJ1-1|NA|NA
TGTGCCAGCAGTTCCGGGGGCACTGAAGCTTTCTTT
CASSSGGTEAFF
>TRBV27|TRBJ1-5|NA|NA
TGTGCCAGCAGTTTGCGGGGTAGCAATCAGCCCCAGCATTTT
CASSLRGSNQPQHF
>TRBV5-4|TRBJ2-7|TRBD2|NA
TGTGCCAGCAGCCCCTTTGGACTAGCGGGGGGAGCCTACGAGCAGTACTTC
CASSPFGLAGGAYEQYF
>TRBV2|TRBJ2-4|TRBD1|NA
TGTGCCAGCGTAACAGGGGACACCAAAAACATTCAGTACTTC
CASVTGDTKNIQYF
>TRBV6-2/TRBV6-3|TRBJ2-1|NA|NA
TGTGCCAGCAGTTCCCAAGGGTTAGAGCAGTTCTTC
CASSSQGLEQFF
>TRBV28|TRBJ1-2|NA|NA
TGTGCCAGCAGTTTTCAGGGGAGCTATGGCTACACCTTC
CASSFQGSYGYTF
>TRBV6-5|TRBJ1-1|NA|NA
TGTGCCAGCAGTTCTATCGTTAACACTGAAGCTTTCTTT
CASSSIVNTEAFF
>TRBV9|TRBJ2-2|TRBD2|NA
TGTGCCAGCAGCTTAGAGACTAGCGGAACCGGGGAGCTGTTTTTT
CASSLETSGTGELFF
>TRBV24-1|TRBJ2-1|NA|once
TGTGCCACCAGTGATTCGGGCAGCGGCCAGCACAATGAGCAGTTCTTC
CATSDSGSGQHNEQFF
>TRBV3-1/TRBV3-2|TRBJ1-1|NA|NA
TGTGCCACCGGACGGGAGAACACTGAAGCTTTCTTT
CATGRENTEAFF
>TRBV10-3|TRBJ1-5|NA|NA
TGTGCCATCAGTGAAGGGATGGGGAATCAGCCCCAGCATTTT
CAISEGMGNQPQHF